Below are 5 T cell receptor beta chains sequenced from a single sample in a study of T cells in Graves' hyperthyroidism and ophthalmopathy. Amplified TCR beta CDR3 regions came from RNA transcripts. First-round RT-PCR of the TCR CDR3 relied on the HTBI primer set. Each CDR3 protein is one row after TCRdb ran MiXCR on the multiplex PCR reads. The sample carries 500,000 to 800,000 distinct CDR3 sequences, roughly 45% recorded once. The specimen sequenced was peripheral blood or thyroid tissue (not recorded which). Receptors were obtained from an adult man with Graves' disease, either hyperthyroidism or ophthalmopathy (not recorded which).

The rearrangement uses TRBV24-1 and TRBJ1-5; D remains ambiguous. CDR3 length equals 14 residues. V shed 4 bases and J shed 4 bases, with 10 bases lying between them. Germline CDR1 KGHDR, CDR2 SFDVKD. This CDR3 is CATSDMGFNQPQHF. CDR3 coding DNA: TGTGCCACCAGTGACATGGGGTTTAATCAGCCCCAGCATTTT.

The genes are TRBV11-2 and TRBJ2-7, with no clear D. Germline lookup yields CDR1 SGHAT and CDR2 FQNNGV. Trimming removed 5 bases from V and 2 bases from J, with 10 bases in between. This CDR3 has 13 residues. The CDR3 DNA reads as TGTGCCAGCAGCCCCGGCGCCACCTACGAGCAGTACTTC. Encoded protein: CASSPGATYEQYF. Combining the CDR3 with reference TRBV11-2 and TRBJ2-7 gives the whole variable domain EAGVAQSPRYKIIEKRQSVAFWCNPISGHATLYWYQQILGQGPKLLIQFQNNGVVDDSQLPKDRFSAERLKGVDSTLKIQPAKLEDSAVYLCASSPGATYEQYFGPGTRLTVT.

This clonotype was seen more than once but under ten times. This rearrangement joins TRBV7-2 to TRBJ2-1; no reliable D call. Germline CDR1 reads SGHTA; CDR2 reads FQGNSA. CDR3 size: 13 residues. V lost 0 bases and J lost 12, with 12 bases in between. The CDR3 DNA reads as TGTGCCAGCAGCTTAGCCCTTATCTTTGGGCAGTTCTTC. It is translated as CASSLALIFGQFF.

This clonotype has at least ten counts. As DNA, the CDR3 is TGTGCCAGCAGAGGGGTCACCCGATATAGCAATCAGCCCCAGCATTTT. This encodes CASRGVTRYSNQPQHF. J is TRBJ1-5 and V is TRBV25-1; D is possibly TRBD1 (5 bases). The CDR3 has 16 residues. The germline gives CDR1 MGHDK, CDR2 SYGVNS. The ends were cut back, 6 bases at V and 0 bases at J, with 15 bases in the middle.

This chain's CDR3 is CASKRGQGANVLTF. The CDR3 DNA sequence: TGTGCCAGTAAACGGGGACAGGGGGCCAACGTCCTGACTTTC. The chain has TRBV19 and TRBJ2-6, with 7 bases identical to TRBD1. Germline V gene sequence: CDR1 LNHDA, CDR2 SQIVND (reference sequence). The CDR3 contains 14 residues. J was trimmed by 4 bases and V by 7 bases; bases with no gene match: 4.